This section outlines one TCR beta chain sequence together with its context. No antigen is known for it. Nothing much larger sits one base from this clone, and base qualities are not available. The sample comes from a study of blood T cell repertoires in COVID-19 (dated by TCRdb to about 2020). About the study as a whole: Samples covering the acute and convalescent phases of COVID-19 were provided by collaborators in the United States, Italy and Spain. A freely available public database, intended as a resource for researchers studying the immune response to SARS-CoV-2, is where the repertoires were released. The samples were drawn from two sources: the first 160 participants of the ongoing ImmuneRACE study, and 950 to 1,500 subjects contributed by 6 global collaborators. Deeply sampled blood TCRbeta repertoires from subjects exposed to, actively infected with, or recovered from COVID-19 were included in the dataset. The material from the prospective study consisted of cDNA or gDNA derived from T cells, B-cell-depleted T cells, or PBMCs. Where HLA class I and class II types were available, the types were taken from metadata supplied by the sample provider, not from assay-based typing. A de-identified subject ID, COVID-19 status, age in years and sex were almost always included in the sample metadata.

Participants in the prospective study were enrolled through a virtual design, were aged roughly 18 to 100 years, and lived in approximately 25 United States geographic areas. To assign participants to cohorts, the prospective study relied on clinical history that participants themselves reported in a screening survey and a study questionnaire. In the prospective study, whole blood, serum and a nasopharyngeal or oropharyngeal swab were collected from each participant by mobile phlebotomists. Participants in the prospective study had the option to provide additional blood draws and questionnaires over a roughly 2-month period. Blood samples from the prospective study were shipped frozen or at room temperature prior to DNA extraction. Here is what the overall study found, with its caveats: The quantity of clinical and demographic metadata differed by source and by participant and was supplied without curation.

The immunoSEQ Assay, a bias-controlled multiplex PCR, was used to amplify TCRbeta CDR3 regions from genomic DNA. The original pipeline was this. The number of nucleated cells in each sample was estimated from the amplification of reference gene primers within the assay. Sequence reads were collapsed and filtered to measure the absolute abundance of every unique TCRbeta CDR3 rearrangement. Productive Simpson clonality was computed per sample as the square root of Simpson's diversity index over productive rearrangements. TCRdb stores this immuneACCESS table with in-frame sequences only. Part of the clones is absent; in the studies checked, under half of the shortfall reflects unresolved V genes, and no reason is known for the rest. The V and J calls and clone size are taken from that table; D and trimming were inferred from the DNA. This sample has about 400,000 clones in its table, and approximately 88% of those were observed once. Of the sample, more than 0.85% falls within the top ten clones.

Taken from cysteine to phenylalanine, the CDR3 has 14 residues. The entry retains the CDR3 DNA only, 42 bases that are in frame from base 1. V and J lose 5 bases and 4 bases, and a span of 14 bases separates them. CDR1 and CDR2 (SNHLY, FYNNEI) derive from the germline V gene. Rearrangement joined TRBV2 to TRBJ1-1, and perhaps TRBD1 as D gene, on 5 matching bases. This sequence originates from a woman in her 30s with acute COVID-19. Sample: PBMCs or T cells enriched from blood (not recorded which). The DNA reads TGTGCCAGCAGTCGGGCCCCGGGGGGCACTGAAGCTTTCTTT. Protein translation: CASSRAPGGTEAFF.